A single T cell receptor (beta chain) is shown here with its context. CDR3 length equals 14 residues. CDR1 and CDR2 (germline): LGHDT, YNNKEL (reference sequence). Deletions cut 2 bases from V and 6 bases from J, with 13 bases between. This sample was included in a study of blood T cell repertoires in COVID-19. As for the study in general: COVID-19 samples from acute and convalescent phases originated in the United States, Italy and Spain. PBMCs, B-cell-depleted T cells, or T cells were the source of the cDNA or gDNA that made up the material.

Per the authors' pipeline: For nucleated cells, counts were estimated from reference gene primer amplification. Generated by immunoSEQ multiplex PCR, the TCRdb table keeps only in-frame clones and is missing some. That table furnishes V, J and clone size, whereas the DNA furnished D and trimming. The table includes under 250,000 clones, around 90% detected once. This rearrangement joins TRBV3-1 (or the pseudogene TRBV3-2) to TRBJ1-1; maybe TRBD1 (6 bases). This TCR was sampled from a man in his sixties who had recovered from COVID-19. The sequencing input was peripheral blood. The CDR3 sequence is CASSQRRQVPEAFF. CDR3 DNA: TGTGCCAGCAGCCAACGGAGACAGGTTCCTGAAGCTTTCTTT.